This T cell receptor (beta chain) was captured by sequencing in a study of blood T cell repertoires in COVID-19. The overall study: The cDNA or gDNA used as material had been derived from T cells, B-cell-depleted T cells, or PBMCs.

Per the germline V gene, CDR1 is SGHAT and CDR2 is FQNNGV. The CDR3 contains 16 residues. Trimming pared 5 bases from V and 1 base from J, leaving 15 bases between. Sequencing used immunoSEQ multiplex PCR; TCRdb keeps in-frame clones, though not all of them. The sample holds 180,000 or so clones, just under 85% seen once. The genes are TRBV11-2 and TRBJ2-1, with D possibly matching TRBD2 (6 bases). This clonotype was obtained from a man between 40 and 49 years old who had recovered from COVID-19. Sequencing used peripheral blood. This chain's CDR3 is CASSLLIGGSYNEQFF. In DNA form, the CDR3 reads TGTGCCAGCAGCCTCCTAATCGGGGGATCCTACAATGAGCAGTTCTTC.